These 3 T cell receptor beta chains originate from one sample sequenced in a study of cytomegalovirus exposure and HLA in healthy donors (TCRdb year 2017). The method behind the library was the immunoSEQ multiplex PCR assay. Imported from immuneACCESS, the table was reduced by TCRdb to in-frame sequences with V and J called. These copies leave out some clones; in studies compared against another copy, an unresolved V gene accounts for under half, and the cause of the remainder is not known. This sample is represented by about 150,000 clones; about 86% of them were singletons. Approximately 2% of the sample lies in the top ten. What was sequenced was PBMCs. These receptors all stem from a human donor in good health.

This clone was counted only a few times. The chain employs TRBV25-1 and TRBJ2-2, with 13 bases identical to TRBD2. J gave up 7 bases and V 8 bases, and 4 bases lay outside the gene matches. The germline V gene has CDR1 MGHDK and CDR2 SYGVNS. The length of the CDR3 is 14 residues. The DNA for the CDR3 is TGTGCCAGCGGGACTAGCGGGATGAGCGGGGAGCTGTTTTTT. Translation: CASGTSGMSGELFF.

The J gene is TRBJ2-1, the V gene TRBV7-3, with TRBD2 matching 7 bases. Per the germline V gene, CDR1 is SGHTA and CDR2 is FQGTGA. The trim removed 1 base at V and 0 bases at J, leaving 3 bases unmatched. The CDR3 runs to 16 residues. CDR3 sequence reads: CASSLNRGSSYNEQFF. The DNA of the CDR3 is TGTGCCAGCAGCTTAAACCGCGGGAGCTCCTACAATGAGCAGTTCTTC.

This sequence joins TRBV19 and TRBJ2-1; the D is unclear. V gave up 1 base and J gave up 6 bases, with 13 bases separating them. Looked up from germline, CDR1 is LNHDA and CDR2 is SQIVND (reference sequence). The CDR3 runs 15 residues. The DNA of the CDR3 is TGTGCCAGTAGTATAGTGGTTTCGGTTTTCAATGAGCAGTTCTTC. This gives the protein CASSIVVSVFNEQFF.